The 10 T cell receptor beta chains below all came from one sample that was sequenced in a study of blood T cell repertoires in COVID-19. The data were produced by immunoSEQ multiplex PCR, yet TCRdb's version contains in-frame clones alone and is incomplete. The sample holds some 50,000 clones, around 86% seen once. The sample taken for sequencing was peripheral blood. The receptors stem from an elderly man with acute or convalescent COVID-19.

The rearrangement links TRBV19 to TRBJ1-4, with TRBD1 matching over 7 bases. This CDR3 is 16 amino acids long. V dropped 5 bases and J dropped 3; count of bases not matched to a gene: 9. The germline V gene has CDR1 LNHDA and CDR2 SQIVND (reference sequence). The CDR3 loop is CASSPPRGQANEKLFF. The CDR3 nucleotides read TGTGCCAGTAGTCCCCCGAGAGGACAGGCTAATGAAAAACTGTTTTTT. Complete variable domain (other parts from reference TRBV19 and TRBJ1-4): DGGITQSPKYLFRKEGQNVTLSCEQNLNHDAMYWYRQDPGQGLRLIYYSQIVNDFQKGDIAEGYSVSREKKESFPLTVTSAQKNPTAFYLCASSPPRGQANEKLFFGSGTQLSVL.

The chain combines TRBV24-1 with TRBJ2-5; TRBD1 matches at 7 bases. Looked up from germline, CDR1 is KGHDR and CDR2 is SFDVKD. The V segment lost 1 base and the J segment 5 bases; nucleotides outside the gene matches: 12. CDR3 length: 17 residues. CDR3: CATSDFGRGRGPETQYF. CDR3 sequence (DNA): TGTGCCACCAGTGATTTTGGAAGGGGGCGCGGTCCCGAGACCCAGTACTTC.

The rearrangement links TRBV29-1 to TRBJ1-1; TRBD1 might be the D (6 bases). CDR3 length: 15 amino acids. V was trimmed by 5 bases and J by 1 base, leaving 17 bases between them. Germline V gene sequence: CDR1 SQVTM, CDR2 ANQGSEA. The CDR3 here is CSVPAGRGRNTEAFF. The DNA for the CDR3 is TGCAGCGTTCCAGCTGGCAGGGGAAGGAACACTGAAGCTTTCTTT.

The chain combines TRBV3-1 (or the pseudogene TRBV3-2) with TRBJ1-1; a possible D gene is TRBD1 (5 bases). The CDR3 consists of 15 residues. The germline V gene encodes CDR1 LGHDT and CDR2 YNNKEL (reference sequence). The V and J ends lost 2 bases and 5 bases respectively, with 15 bases between them. This chain's CDR3 is CASSQQRGSGTEAFF. In nucleotides, the CDR3 is TGTGCCAGCAGCCAACAAAGGGGAAGTGGGACTGAAGCTTTCTTT.

This chain joins TRBV5-4 and TRBJ2-7, with 7 bases fitting TRBD1. With V trimmed by 0 bases and J by 2 bases, 8 bases remained unmatched. Germline V gene sequence: CDR1 SGHNT, CDR2 YYREEE (reference sequence). This CDR3 contains 16 residues. The CDR3 loop is CASSLGGPGQTYEQYF. The CDR3 DNA reads as TGTGCCAGCAGCTTGGGGGGACCGGGACAGACCTACGAGCAGTACTTC.

CDR3: CASSQGGRTEAFF. The CDR3 DNA is TGTGCCAGCAGCCAGGGGGGGCGCACTGAAGCTTTCTTT. V usage is TRBV3-1 (or the pseudogene TRBV3-2) and J usage is TRBJ1-1; D might be TRBD1 (6 bases). The V gene's germline CDR1 is LGHDT and CDR2 YNNKEL (reference sequence). The length of the CDR3 is 13 residues. V lost 3 bases and J lost 4, with 9 bases in between.

The chain has TRBV9 and TRBJ2-1; 10 nucleotides agree with TRBD2. The CDR3 extends over 15 amino acids. CDR1 and CDR2 (germline): SGDLS, YYNGEE. V shed 4 bases, J shed 7 bases, and the junction held 8 bases outside the gene matches. The chain's CDR3 is CASSSRLAGRNEQFF. DNA of the CDR3: TGTGCCAGCAGCTCGCGACTAGCGGGCCGTAATGAGCAGTTCTTC.

This clone was detected only once. The rearrangement uses TRBV11-3 and TRBJ2-5; a possible D gene is TRBD1 (6 bases). This CDR3 spans 15 amino acids. CDR1 is SGHNT and CDR2 is YENEEA in the germline V gene. Trimming pared 5 bases from V and 0 bases from J, leaving 13 bases between. The DNA for the CDR3 is TGTGCCAGCAGCGATCGCACAGGGAACCAAGAGACCCAGTACTTC. Its translation is CASSDRTGNQETQYF.

The chain employs TRBV25-1 and TRBJ2-5; 7 nucleotides agree with TRBD1. Trimming cost V 2 bases and J 4 bases; bases outside gene matches: 10. In germline, CDR1 is MGHDK, CDR2 SYGVNS. This CDR3 comprises 16 residues. CDR3 DNA sequence: TGTGCCAGCAGTGAACAAGGGGGCGGAGGTACAGAGACCCAGTACTTC. Translating gives CASSEQGGGGTETQYF.

This rearrangement joins TRBV29-1 to TRBJ1-2; D is unclear. CDR1 is SQVTM, CDR2 ANQGSEA, per germline. This CDR3 contains 13 residues. V lost 1 base and J lost 8, with 14 bases in between. CDR3 sequence: CSVEGASEGGYTF. CDR3 nucleotide sequence: TGCAGCGTTGAAGGGGCCTCTGAGGGAGGCTACACCTTC.